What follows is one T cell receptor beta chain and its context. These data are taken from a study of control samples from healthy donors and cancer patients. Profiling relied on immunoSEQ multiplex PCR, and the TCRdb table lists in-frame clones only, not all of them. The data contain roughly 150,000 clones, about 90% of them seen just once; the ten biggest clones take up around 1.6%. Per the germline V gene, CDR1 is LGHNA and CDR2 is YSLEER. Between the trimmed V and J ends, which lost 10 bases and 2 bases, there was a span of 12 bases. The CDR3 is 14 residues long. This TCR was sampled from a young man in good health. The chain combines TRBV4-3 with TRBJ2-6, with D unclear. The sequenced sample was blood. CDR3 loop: CATSPGTGANVLTF. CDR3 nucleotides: TGCGCCACCTCTCCCGGAACTGGGGCCAACGTCCTGACTTTC.